Listed below are T cell receptor beta chains from one sample, sequenced in a study of response to subunit inactivated influenza vaccine. TCRdb re-called the RT-PCR reads with MiXCR, one entry per CDR3 protein. In the table there are 600,000 to 850,000 distinct CDR3 sequences, about 14% of which are singletons. The material sequenced was PBMCs from blood, taken less than 15 days before vaccination. The source of these receptors is a man between 45 and 60 years old who received an inactivated influenza vaccine. CDR3s include the opening cysteine and the closing phenylalanine or tryptophan. Each record gives: J gene, D gene, V gene, clone size, CDR3 DNA, CDR3 protein. D genes are given only for firm matches. Where a row states a size, it is once, few, many or the class of an expanded clone; other rows omit it.

TRBJ1-1 | NA | TRBV7-9 | NA | TGTGCCAGCAGCTCCCAGACAGTTAACACTGAAGCTTTCTTT | CASSSQTVNTEAFF
TRBJ1-1 | NA | TRBV7-9 | many | TGTGCCAGCAGTTGGGGGGGTACGGACACTGAAGCTTTCTTT | CASSWGGTDTEAFF
TRBJ1-5 | NA | TRBV18 | NA | TGTGCCAGCTCACCCTATTGGGATCAGCCCCAGCATTTT | CASSPYWDQPQHF
TRBJ2-7 | NA | TRBV4-3 | NA | TGCGCCAGCAGCCAGGAGACTGCCTACTACCCCTACGAGCAGTACTTC | CASSQETAYYPYEQYF
TRBJ2-1 | TRBD2 | TRBV4-1 | few | TGCGCCAGCAGCCAACGGGCCGGACTAGCGGGGTCGAGTGAGCAGTTCTTC | CASSQRAGLAGSSEQFF
TRBJ2-7 | TRBD1 | TRBV28 | few | TGTGCCAGCAGTGGCGCGGGACAGGGCGTCTACGAGCAGTACTTC | CASSGAGQGVYEQYF
TRBJ2-7 | TRBD1 | TRBV29-1 | many | TGCAGCGTTGAAGATCCGACAGGGGGCTCCTACGAGCAGTACTTC | CSVEDPTGGSYEQYF
TRBJ1-1 | NA | TRBV7-9 | few | TGTGCCAGCAGCATGGGAGAGACTGAAGCTTTCTTT | CASSMGETEAFF
TRBJ1-4 | TRBD1 | TRBV3-1 | NA | TGTGCCAGCAGCCAAGATGTTACAGGGGGGAATGAAAAACTGTTTTTT | CASSQDVTGGNEKLFF
TRBJ2-1 | TRBD2 | TRBV27 | NA | TGTGCCAGCAGTTTTAGGCTAGCGGGAGGGCCGGGGAATGAGCAGTTCTTC | CASSFRLAGGPGNEQFF
TRBJ1-6 | TRBD1 | TRBV9 | NA | TGTGCCAGCAGCGTAACCGGGACAGGGAATTCACCCCTCCACTTT | CASSVTGTGNSPLHF
TRBJ1-6 | NA | TRBV4-2 | many | TGTGCCAGCAGCCAAGCTGCTACAGCGATTAATTCACCCCTCCACTTT | CASSQAATAINSPLHF
TRBJ1-1 | NA | TRBV29-1 | few | TGCAGCGTTGAGGGGGAAGGGACTTTCACTGAAGCTTTCTTT | CSVEGEGTFTEAFF
TRBJ2-7 | NA | TRBV7-9 | few | TGTGCCAGCAGCTCGCACGACAGACCCTACGAGCAGTACTTC | CASSSHDRPYEQYF
TRBJ2-7 | NA | TRBV27 | NA | TGTGCCAGCAGTTTACGTAGGCAGGGTTTCAACGAGCAGTACTTC | CASSLRRQGFNEQYF
TRBJ1-5 | NA | TRBV20-1 | NA | TGCAGTGCTAGTCTTACCGGGAAGGGCAATCAGCCCCAGCATTTT | CSASLTGKGNQPQHF
TRBJ1-4 | TRBD1 | TRBV10-3 | many | TGTGCCATCAGGGGGACAGCTAATGAAAAACTGTTTTTT | CAIRGTANEKLFF
TRBJ2-2 | NA | TRBV7-2 | few | TGTGCCAGCAGCTTAGTGGCTCTAAGCACCGGGGAGCTGTTTTTT | CASSLVALSTGELFF
TRBJ1-2 | NA | TRBV30 | NA | TGTGCCGGGGGTACAGGAAACTATGGCTACACCTTC | CAGGTGNYGYTF
TRBJ2-3 | TRBD2 | TRBV7-9 | few | TGTGCCAGCAGTTTTGGACTAGCGGAGACAGATACGCAGTATTTT | CASSFGLAETDTQYF
TRBJ2-2 | NA | TRBV7-2 | NA | TGTGCCAGCAGTCCATACCGGGACTTGCCGAACACCGGGGAGCTGTTTTTT | CASSPYRDLPNTGELFF
TRBJ2-1 | TRBD1 | TRBV15 | NA | TGTGCCACCAGCAGAGATCTAGGGGGCCCTGAGCAGTTCTTC | CATSRDLGGPEQFF
TRBJ1-5 | NA | TRBV3-1 | NA | TGTGCCAGCAGCCAAGGTGTAAATAGCAATCAGCCCCAGCATTTT | CASSQGVNSNQPQHF
TRBJ2-3 | TRBD2 | TRBV29-1 | NA | TGCAGCGTGACCGGGACTAGTGTTACAGATACGCAGTATTTT | CSVTGTSVTDTQYF
TRBJ2-1 | TRBD2 | TRBV10-3 | few | TGTGCCATCAGTGAGTCCTTGAAGAGCGGGAGGGCCGCTGAGCAGTTCTTC | CAISESLKSGRAAEQFF
TRBJ2-6 | NA | TRBV4-3 | few | TGCGCCAGCAGCCAGGATGGGGTAAGAGCTGGGGCCAACGTCCTGACTTTC | CASSQDGVRAGANVLTF